One sample yielded the 19 T cell receptor beta chains listed below, sequenced in a study of T cells in tuberculosis. Here immunoSEQ multiplex PCR was the method, and the copy in TCRdb shows in-frame clones only, minus some. The sample includes tens of thousands of clones, 92% seen only once; the top ten take roughly 6.4%. Time point denoted: new active TB diagnosis, blood taken before or within 7 days of starting treatment. Sequenced material: PBMCs, taken at tuberculosis diagnosis. These receptor sequences come from an adult with tuberculosis. Some clones in this sample may be carry-over from other donors' samples.

This clone was recorded once. The chain combines TRBV6-1 with TRBJ2-2; D is possibly TRBD1 (5 bases). Germline CDR1 is MNHNS and CDR2 is SASEGT. The V and J ends lost 0 bases and 6 bases respectively, with 5 bases between them. CDR3 length: 13 amino acids. The chain's CDR3 is CASSEARAGELFF. The CDR3 coding sequence is TGTGCCAGCAGTGAAGCCAGGGCCGGGGAGCTGTTTTTT.

CDR3 amino acids: CASSDGGTTLGDTQYF. As DNA, the CDR3 is TGCGCCAGCAGTGATGGGGGGACTACTCTCGGAGATACGCAGTATTTT. This rearrangement joins TRBV10-2 to TRBJ2-3, with 7 nucleotides matching TRBD2. Per the germline V gene, CDR1 is WSHSY and CDR2 is SAAADI. This CDR3 is built from 16 residues. Trimming removed 3 bases from V and 5 bases from J; junction bases left unmatched: 11.

CDR3 nucleotide sequence: TGTGCCAGCAGTTACCCCAGGGTAGTGAACACTGAAGCTTTCTTT. This gives the protein CASSYPRVVNTEAFF. J is TRBJ1-1 and V is TRBV6-6, with a tentative D call TRBD1 (5 bases). The V end lost 2 bases, the J end lost 0 bases, and 10 bases lay between the germline ends. Germline V gene data show CDR1 as MNHNY and CDR2 as SVGAGI (reference sequence). The CDR3 runs to 15 residues.

The chain couples TRBV11-2 to TRBJ2-7; D uncertain. V gave up 2 bases and J gave up 4 bases, with 9 bases separating them. The CDR3 sequence is 13 residues long. The germline V gene encodes CDR1 SGHAT and CDR2 FQNNGV. CDR3 bases: TGTGCCAGCAGCTTATTACAGTGGTACGAGCAGTACTTC. This sequence encodes CASSLLQWYEQYF.

This chain connects TRBV29-1 to TRBJ2-3; 10 bases align to TRBD1. V lost 6 bases, J lost 11 bases, and 5 bases stayed unmatched. Germline V gene sequence: CDR1 SQVTM, CDR2 ANQGSEA. The CDR3 is made up of 11 amino acids. CDR3 region: CSVNRDRGQYF. CDR3 coding DNA: TGCAGCGTCAACCGGGACAGGGGGCAGTATTTT.

This chain uses TRBV4-2 with TRBJ1-5, with D perhaps TRBD1 (5 bases). Looked up from germline, CDR1 is LGHNA and CDR2 is YNFKEQ. The CDR3 covers 20 residues. V was clipped by 1 base and J by 0 bases, with 22 bases between them. CDR3 DNA: TGTGCCAGCAGCCAAGTCGGCGGGACTCATAGTTCTTATAGCAATCAGCCCCAGCATTTT. It yields the protein CASSQVGGTHSSYSNQPQHF.

The chain joins TRBV11-2 to TRBJ1-2; 12 positions agree with TRBD1. Germline loops: CDR1 SGHAT, CDR2 FQNNGV. V lost 5 bases, J lost 1 base, and 8 bases stayed unmatched. The CDR3 contains 17 residues. CDR3 nucleotide sequence: TGTGCCAGCAGCAAGAGGGACAGGGGGCCATTTAACTATGGCTACACCTTC. Protein: CASSKRDRGPFNYGYTF.

This rearrangement joins TRBV29-1 to TRBJ1-1; tentatively, D is TRBD1 (5 bases). Trimming cost V 0 bases and J 4 bases, with 12 bases left between them. CDR1 is SQVTM and CDR2 is ANQGSEA in the germline V gene. The CDR3 has 14 residues. CDR3 sequence (DNA): TGCAGCGTTGAAGATCAGGGCACGGGCACTGAAGCTTTCTTT. As protein: CSVEDQGTGTEAFF.

CDR3 DNA sequence: TGTGCCACCAGCAGACAACTTGGGGGGGGACAAAACTATGGCTACACCTTC. Its translation is CATSRQLGGGQNYGYTF. The chain joins TRBV15 to TRBJ1-2; tentatively, D is TRBD1 (6 bases). Trimming took 2 bases from V and 2 from J, leaving 18 bases between them. Germline-derived CDR1 and CDR2 are LNHNV and YYDKDF (reference sequence). The CDR3 totals 17 residues.

In nucleotides, the CDR3 is TGTGCCAGCAGCCCGACGGGGGGGGCAGATACGCAGTATTTT. Amino acids: CASSPTGGADTQYF. The chain carries TRBV7-2 and TRBJ2-3; TRBD2 agrees at 8 bases. The CDR3 consists of 14 residues. V gave up 5 bases and J gave up 4 bases; unmatched junction bases: 5. CDR1 is SGHTA and CDR2 is FQGNSA in the germline V gene.

The chain links TRBV10-1 to TRBJ2-1; 7 bases are shared with TRBD2. CDR1 WNHNN and CDR2 SYGVQD come from the germline V gene (reference sequence). The CDR3 is made up of 13 amino acids. V lost 5 bases, J lost 7 bases, and 5 bases stayed unmatched. The CDR3 region is CASSLTSANEQFF. CDR3 coding DNA: TGCGCCAGCAGTTTAACTAGCGCTAATGAGCAGTTCTTC.

In nucleotides, the CDR3 is TGTGCCAGCAGCCTCCGAACAGTAAGCTCCTACAATGAGCAGTTCTTC. It encodes CASSLRTVSSYNEQFF. The chain is built from TRBV7-6 and TRBJ2-1; D remains ambiguous. Trimming shortened V by 5 bases and J by 0 bases, and 14 bases separated the two germline ends. CDR1 and CDR2 (germline): SGHVS, FNYEAQ. This CDR3 is 16 amino acids long. The full variable domain, rest sourced from reference TRBV7-6 and TRBJ2-1, is GAGVSQSPRYKVTKRGQDVALRCDPISGHVSLYWYRQALGQGPEFLTYFNYEAQQDKSGLPNDRFSAERPEGSISTLTIQRTEQRDSAMYRCASSLRTVSSYNEQFFGPGTRLTVL.

This sequence joins TRBV5-1 and TRBJ2-7; 7 nucleotides match TRBD2. In germline, CDR1 is SGHRS, CDR2 YFSETQ. The CDR3 consists of 14 residues. V lost 1 base and J lost 4; bases outside the gene matches: 5. The CDR3 bases are TGCGCCAGCAGCTTGCGGGGGGTCCCTTACGAGCAGTACTTC. Residues: CASSLRGVPYEQYF.

This clone has only one observation. This chain connects TRBV6-6 to TRBJ1-2, with D maybe TRBD1 (5 bases). This CDR3 region has 13 residues. The germline V gene has CDR1 MNHNY and CDR2 SVGAGI (reference sequence). Trimming left V 4 bases short and J 5 bases short, with 11 bases between. CDR3 amino acids: CASSLTATYGYTF. The CDR3 nucleotides are TGTGCCAGCAGTTTGACAGCAACATATGGCTACACCTTC.

V and J are TRBV5-1 and TRBJ2-1; D gene uncertain. The CDR3 totals 11 residues. Germline V CDR1 and CDR2: SGHRS, YFSETQ. V gave up 0 bases and J gave up 9 bases, with 4 bases separating them. CDR3 sequence: CASSLAGEQFF. DNA for the CDR3: TGCGCCAGCAGCTTGGCGGGTGAGCAGTTCTTC.

This chain links TRBV10-3 with TRBJ1-2; D possibly corresponds to TRBD1 (6 bases). CDR3 length: 16 amino acids. CDR1 ENHRY and CDR2 SYGVKD come from the germline V gene. Deletions cut 2 bases from V and 0 bases from J, with 13 bases between. The CDR3 bases are TGTGCCATCAGTGAGCGAACGGACAGTGCTAACTATGGCTACACCTTC. Translating gives CAISERTDSANYGYTF.

V is TRBV4-1 and J is TRBJ2-7; D may be TRBD2 (5 bases). The CDR3 is made up of 16 amino acids. The germline CDR1 and CDR2 sequences are MGHRA and YSYEKL. Trimming cost V 2 bases and J 1 base, with 15 bases left between them. CDR3 residues: CASSQKAEAESYEQYF. The CDR3 DNA reads TGCGCCAGCAGCCAAAAGGCGGAGGCGGAGTCCTACGAGCAGTACTTC.

This clone was detected a few times. The chain couples TRBV6-5 to TRBJ2-7; a possible D gene is TRBD1 (6 bases). Germline CDR1 reads MNHEY; CDR2 reads SVGAGI. V was shortened by 2 bases and J by 3 bases, with 8 bases between the two germline ends. The CDR3 length is 13 residues. In nucleotides, the CDR3 is TGTGCCAGCAGTTACACAGGGAGCTACGAGCAGTACTTC. It codes for CASSYTGSYEQYF.

This clone was detected only once. The chain joins TRBV29-1 to TRBJ2-2, with 11 positions matching TRBD2. The CDR3 contains 16 residues. The ends lost 6 bases at V and 3 bases at J; junction bases unmatched: 9. Germline V gene data show CDR1 as SQVTM and CDR2 as ANQGSEA. The CDR3 DNA reads as TGCAGCGTCGGAGGTCCACTAGCGGGGGACACCGGGGAGCTGTTTTTT. It is translated as CSVGGPLAGDTGELFF.